Listed below are T cell receptor beta chains from one sample, sequenced in a study of CD8+ T cells in alopecia areata. The table came from immunoSEQ multiplex PCR; TCRdb's copy has only in-frame clones and leaves some out. The sample comprises 34,000 or so clones, around 50% of which are singletons, and 40% rests with the top ten. Sequenced: NKG2D-high CD8+ T cells sorted from blood. Receptors originate from a human donor with alopecia areata. Both conserved end residues are part of each CDR3. The order of the fields is CDR3 length, D gene, V gene, J gene, clone size, CDR3 protein, CDR3 DNA. A D gene is named only where the DNA matches it firmly. Part of the rows lack a size; the others show once, few, many or a class for expanded clones.

len: 16; d_gene: TRBD2; v_gene: TRBV5-5; j_gene: TRBJ2-1; abundance: -; CDR3aa: CASSLVEAGGYNEQFF; CDR3nt: TGTGCCAGCAGCTTAGTGGAAGCGGGGGGCTACAATGAGCAGTTCTTC
len: 11; d_gene: -; v_gene: TRBV29-1; j_gene: TRBJ2-7; abundance: -; CDR3aa: CSVAGFYEQYF; CDR3nt: TGCAGCGTTGCCGGATTTTACGAGCAGTACTTC
len: 18; d_gene: -; v_gene: TRBV7-2; j_gene: TRBJ2-3; abundance: few; CDR3aa: CASSQKTKVSDFTDTQYF; CDR3nt: TGTGCCAGCAGCCAGAAAACCAAGGTATCGGACTTCACAGATACGCAGTATTTT
len: 15; d_gene: -; v_gene: TRBV29-1; j_gene: TRBJ2-7; abundance: -; CDR3aa: CSVDPSGDGSYEQYF; CDR3nt: TGCAGCGTTGACCCATCCGGGGACGGCTCCTACGAGCAGTACTTC
len: 14; d_gene: -; v_gene: TRBV27; j_gene: TRBJ2-3; abundance: -; CDR3aa: CASSFTGAGDTQYF; CDR3nt: TGTGCCAGCAGTTTCACGGGGGCCGGGGATACGCAGTATTTT
len: 16; d_gene: -; v_gene: TRBV4-3; j_gene: TRBJ2-3; abundance: -; CDR3aa: CASSQDPGSGTDTQYF; CDR3nt: TGCGCCAGCAGTCAAGATCCAGGGTCGGGCACAGATACGCAGTATTTT
len: 14; d_gene: -; v_gene: TRBV29-1; j_gene: TRBJ2-7; abundance: few; CDR3aa: CSVLNPAGPYEQYF; CDR3nt: TGCAGCGTCCTCAATCCAGCAGGGCCCTACGAGCAGTACTTC
len: 12; d_gene: -; v_gene: TRBV14; j_gene: TRBJ2-7; abundance: -; CDR3aa: CASSQSLLEQYF; CDR3nt: TGTGCCAGCAGCCAATCCCTTTTGGAGCAGTACTTC
len: 15; d_gene: TRBD1; v_gene: TRBV5-4; j_gene: TRBJ1-4; abundance: -; CDR3aa: CASSWGTGGAEKLFF; CDR3nt: TGTGCCAGCAGCTGGGGGACAGGGGGGGCTGAAAAACTGTTTTTT
len: 13; d_gene: -; v_gene: TRBV28; j_gene: TRBJ2-7; abundance: -; CDR3aa: CASSLRVSYEQYF; CDR3nt: TGTGCCAGCAGTCTTAGGGTCTCCTACGAGCAGTACTTC
len: 15; d_gene: -; v_gene: TRBV28; j_gene: TRBJ1-1; abundance: -; CDR3aa: CASSFAGTFSSEAFF; CDR3nt: TGTGCCAGCAGTTTCGCAGGGACTTTTTCATCAGAAGCTTTCTTT
len: 15; d_gene: TRBD2; v_gene: TRBV5-1; j_gene: TRBJ2-7; abundance: few; CDR3aa: CASSNLPGGSYEQYF; CDR3nt: TGCGCCAGCAGCAACCTTCCGGGGGGTTCCTACGAGCAGTACTTC
len: 15; d_gene: -; v_gene: TRBV7-2; j_gene: TRBJ1-1; abundance: few; CDR3aa: CASSLPRYRDTEAFF; CDR3nt: TGTGCCAGCAGCTTACCCCGGTATAGGGACACTGAAGCTTTCTTT
len: 16; d_gene: -; v_gene: TRBV5-6; j_gene: TRBJ2-3; abundance: -; CDR3aa: CASSLVSATFTDTQYF; CDR3nt: TGTGCCAGCAGCTTGGTGTCAGCTACTTTCACAGATACGCAGTATTTT
len: 12; d_gene: TRBD1; v_gene: TRBV4-1; j_gene: TRBJ1-1; abundance: -; CDR3aa: CASRQGDTEAFF; CDR3nt: TGCGCCAGCAGACAGGGGGACACTGAAGCTTTCTTT
len: 17; d_gene: -; v_gene: TRBV5-4; j_gene: TRBJ2-1; abundance: -; CDR3aa: CASSLFGGVGQDNEQFF; CDR3nt: TGTGCCAGCAGCTTGTTTGGCGGGGTGGGGCAGGACAATGAGCAGTTCTTC
len: 16; d_gene: TRBD1; v_gene: TRBV7-2; j_gene: TRBJ2-1; abundance: -; CDR3aa: CASSNGDRGPGDEQFF; CDR3nt: TGTGCCAGCAGTAACGGGGACAGGGGTCCTGGTGATGAGCAGTTCTTC
len: 15; d_gene: TRBD2; v_gene: TRBV6-5; j_gene: TRBJ2-1; abundance: -; CDR3aa: CASSHKRGGYNEQFF; CDR3nt: TGTGCCAGCAGCCACAAGCGGGGGGGCTACAATGAGCAGTTCTTC
len: 17; d_gene: TRBD2; v_gene: TRBV4-2; j_gene: TRBJ2-1; abundance: -; CDR3aa: CASSLPIAGITYNEQFF; CDR3nt: TGTGCCAGCAGCCTGCCAATAGCGGGAATTACCTACAATGAGCAGTTCTTC
len: 16; d_gene: TRBD2; v_gene: TRBV12-5; j_gene: TRBJ2-3; abundance: -; CDR3aa: CASAFATSGSTDTQYF; CDR3nt: TGTGCTAGTGCCTTTGCGACTAGCGGGAGCACAGATACGCAGTATTTT
len: 14; d_gene: TRBD2; v_gene: TRBV2; j_gene: TRBJ2-1; abundance: few; CDR3aa: CASSAWEGGDEQFF; CDR3nt: TGTGCCAGCAGTGCGTGGGAGGGCGGCGATGAGCAGTTCTTC
len: 15; d_gene: -; v_gene: TRBV4-3; j_gene: TRBJ2-1; abundance: -; CDR3aa: CASSQDISPYNEQFF; CDR3nt: TGCGCCAGCAGCCAAGATATTAGCCCCTACAATGAGCAGTTCTTC
len: 14; d_gene: -; v_gene: TRBV29-1; j_gene: TRBJ2-7; abundance: -; CDR3aa: CSVARTANPYEQYF; CDR3nt: TGCAGCGTAGCCCGGACGGCGAACCCCTACGAGCAGTACTTC
len: 15; d_gene: -; v_gene: TRBV7-9; j_gene: TRBJ2-3; abundance: few; CDR3aa: CASSSPSGNTDTQYF; CDR3nt: TGTGCCAGCAGCTCCCCCAGCGGAAACACAGATACGCAGTATTTT
len: 14; d_gene: -; v_gene: TRBV6-1; j_gene: TRBJ2-7; abundance: once; CDR3aa: CASSEGAQPYEQYF; CDR3nt: TGTGCCAGCAGTGAAGGGGCCCAGCCCTACGAGCAGTACTTC
len: 14; d_gene: -; v_gene: TRBV27; j_gene: TRBJ2-7; abundance: -; CDR3aa: CASSLGRSSYEQYF; CDR3nt: TGTGCCAGCAGTTTGGGGCGGTCGTCCTACGAGCAGTACTTC